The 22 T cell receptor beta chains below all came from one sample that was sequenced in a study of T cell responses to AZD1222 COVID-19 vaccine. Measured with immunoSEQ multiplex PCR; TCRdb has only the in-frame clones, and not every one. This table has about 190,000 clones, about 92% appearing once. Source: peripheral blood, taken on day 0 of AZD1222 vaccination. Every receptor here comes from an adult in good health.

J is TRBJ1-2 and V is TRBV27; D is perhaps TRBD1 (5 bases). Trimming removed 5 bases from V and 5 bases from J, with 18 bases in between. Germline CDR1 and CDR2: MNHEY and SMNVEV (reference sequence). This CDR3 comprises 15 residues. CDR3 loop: CASSPTGTPNYGYTF. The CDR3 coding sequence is TGTGCCAGCAGTCCGACCGGGACGCCAAATTATGGCTACACCTTC.

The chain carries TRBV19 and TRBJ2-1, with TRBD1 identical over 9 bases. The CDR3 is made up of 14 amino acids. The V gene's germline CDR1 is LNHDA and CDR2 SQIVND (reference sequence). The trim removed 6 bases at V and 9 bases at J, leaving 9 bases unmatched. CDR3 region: CASRPGQGSREQFF. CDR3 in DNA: TGTGCCAGTAGGCCGGGACAGGGATCGCGTGAGCAGTTCTTC.

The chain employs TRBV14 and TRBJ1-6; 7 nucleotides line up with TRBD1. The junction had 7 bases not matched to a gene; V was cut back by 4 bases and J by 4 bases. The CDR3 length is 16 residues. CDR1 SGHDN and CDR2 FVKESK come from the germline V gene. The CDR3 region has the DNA TGTGCCAGCAGCCGAGGGACAGATTTTTATAATTCACCCCTCCACTTT. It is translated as CASSRGTDFYNSPLHF. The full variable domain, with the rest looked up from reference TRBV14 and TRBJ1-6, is EAGVTQFPSHSVIEKGQTVTLRCDPISGHDNLYWYRRVMGKEIKFLLHFVKESKQDESGMPNNRFLAERTGGTYSTLKVQPAELEDSGVYFCASSRGTDFYNSPLHFGNGTRLTVT.

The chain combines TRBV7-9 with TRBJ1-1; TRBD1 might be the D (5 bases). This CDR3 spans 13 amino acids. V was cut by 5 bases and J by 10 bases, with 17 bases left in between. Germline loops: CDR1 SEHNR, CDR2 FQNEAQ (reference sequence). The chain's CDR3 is CASSLTEKSGAFF. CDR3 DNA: TGTGCCAGCAGCCTGACAGAGAAGTCTGGAGCTTTCTTT.

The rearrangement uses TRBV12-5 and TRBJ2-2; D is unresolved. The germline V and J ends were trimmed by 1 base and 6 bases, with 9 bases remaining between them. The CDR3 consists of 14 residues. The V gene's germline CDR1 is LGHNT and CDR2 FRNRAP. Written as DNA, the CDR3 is TGTGCTAGTGGTTTGGGCAGCCCGTCCGGGGAGCTGTTTTTT. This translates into CASGLGSPSGELFF.

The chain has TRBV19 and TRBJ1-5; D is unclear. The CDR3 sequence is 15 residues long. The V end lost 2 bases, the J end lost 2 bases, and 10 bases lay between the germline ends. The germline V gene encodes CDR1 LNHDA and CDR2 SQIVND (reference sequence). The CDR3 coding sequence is TGTGCCAGTAGTATAAGCGAGGGTGGCAATCAGCCCCAGCATTTT. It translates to CASSISEGGNQPQHF.

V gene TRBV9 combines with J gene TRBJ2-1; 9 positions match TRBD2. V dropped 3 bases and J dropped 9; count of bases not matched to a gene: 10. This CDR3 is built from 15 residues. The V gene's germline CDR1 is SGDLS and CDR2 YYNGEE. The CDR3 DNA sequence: TGTGCCAGCAGCGGCCGGGCGGGGGGGCCTGGTGAGCAGTTCTTC. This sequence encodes CASSGRAGGPGEQFF.

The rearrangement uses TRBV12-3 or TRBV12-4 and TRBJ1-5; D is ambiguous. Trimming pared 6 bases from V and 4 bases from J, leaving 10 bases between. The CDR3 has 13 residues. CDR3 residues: CASRLTVNQPQHF. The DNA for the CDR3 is TGTGCCAGCAGACTGACTGTTAATCAGCCCCAGCATTTT.

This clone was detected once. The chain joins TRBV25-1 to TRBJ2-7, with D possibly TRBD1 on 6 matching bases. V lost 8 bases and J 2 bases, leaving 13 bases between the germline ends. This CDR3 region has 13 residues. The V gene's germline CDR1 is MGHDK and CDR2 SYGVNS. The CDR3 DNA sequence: TGTGCCAGCGTCTCAGGGGAGCCCTACGAGCAGTACTTC. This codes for CASVSGEPYEQYF.

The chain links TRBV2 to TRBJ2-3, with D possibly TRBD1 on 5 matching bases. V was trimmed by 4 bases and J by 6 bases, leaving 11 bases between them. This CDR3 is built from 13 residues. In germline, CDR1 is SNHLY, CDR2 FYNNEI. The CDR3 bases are TGTGCCAGCAGTGTAGGGGCGGCGGATACGCAGTATTTT. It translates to CASSVGAADTQYF. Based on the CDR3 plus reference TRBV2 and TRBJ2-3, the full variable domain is EPEVTQTPSHQVTQMGQEVILRCVPISNHLYFYWYRQILGQKVEFLVSFYNNEISEKSEIFDDQFSVERPDGSNFTLKIRSTKLEDSAMYFCASSVGAADTQYFGPGTRLTVL.

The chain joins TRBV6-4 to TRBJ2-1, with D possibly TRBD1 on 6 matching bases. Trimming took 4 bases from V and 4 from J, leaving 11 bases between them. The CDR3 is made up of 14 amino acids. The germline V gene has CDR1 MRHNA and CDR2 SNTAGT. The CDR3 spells CASSVLDRYNEQFF. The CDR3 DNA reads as TGTGCCAGCAGTGTACTGGACAGATACAATGAGCAGTTCTTC.

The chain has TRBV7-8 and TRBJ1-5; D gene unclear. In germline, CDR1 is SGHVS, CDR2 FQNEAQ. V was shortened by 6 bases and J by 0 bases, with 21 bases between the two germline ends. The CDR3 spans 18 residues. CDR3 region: CASSQRHDMSGSNQPQHF. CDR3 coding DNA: TGTGCCAGCAGTCAACGGCACGACATGTCAGGTAGCAATCAGCCCCAGCATTTT. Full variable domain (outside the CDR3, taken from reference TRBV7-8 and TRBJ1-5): GAGVSQSPRYKVAKRGQDVALRCDPISGHVSLFWYQQALGQGPEFLTYFQNEAQLDKSGLPSDRFFAERPEGSVSTLKIQRTQQEDSAVYLCASSQRHDMSGSNQPQHFGDGTRLSIL.

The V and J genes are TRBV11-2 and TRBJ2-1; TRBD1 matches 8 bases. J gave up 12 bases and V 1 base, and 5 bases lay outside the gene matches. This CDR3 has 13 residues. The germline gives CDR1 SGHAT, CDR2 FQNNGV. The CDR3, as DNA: TGTGCCAGCAGCTTAGGTGGACAGGGTGGGCAGTTCTTC. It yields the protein CASSLGGQGGQFF.

This CDR3 is CASTRADRATYEQYF. DNA for the CDR3: TGTGCCAGCACCCGAGCCGACAGGGCGACCTACGAGCAGTACTTC. The V gene is TRBV7-9, the J gene TRBJ2-7, with 7 bases identical to TRBD1. V lost 7 bases to trimming and J lost 2 bases; unmatched junction nucleotides: 11. Germline assignment: CDR1 SEHNR and CDR2 FQNEAQ (reference sequence). CDR3 length: 15 amino acids.

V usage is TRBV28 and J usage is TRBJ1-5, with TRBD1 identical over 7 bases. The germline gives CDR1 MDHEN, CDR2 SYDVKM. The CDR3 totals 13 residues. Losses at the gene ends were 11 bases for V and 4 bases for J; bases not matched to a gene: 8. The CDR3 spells CAGSGQNNQPQHF. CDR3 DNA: TGTGCCGGATCGGGACAGAATAATCAGCCCCAGCATTTT.

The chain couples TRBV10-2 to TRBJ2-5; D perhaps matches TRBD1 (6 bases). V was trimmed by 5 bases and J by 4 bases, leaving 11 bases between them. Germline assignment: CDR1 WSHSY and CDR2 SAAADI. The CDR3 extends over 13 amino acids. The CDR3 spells CASSSGTPETQYF. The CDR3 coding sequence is TGCGCCAGCAGTTCCGGGACACCAGAGACCCAGTACTTC.

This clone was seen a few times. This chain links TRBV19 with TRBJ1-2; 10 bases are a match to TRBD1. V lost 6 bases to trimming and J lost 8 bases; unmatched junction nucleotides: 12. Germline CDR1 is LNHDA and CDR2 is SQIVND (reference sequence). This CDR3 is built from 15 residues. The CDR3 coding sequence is TGTGCCAGTAGACCCCTGACAGGGGGCGCAGGGGGCTACACCTTC. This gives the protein CASRPLTGGAGGYTF.

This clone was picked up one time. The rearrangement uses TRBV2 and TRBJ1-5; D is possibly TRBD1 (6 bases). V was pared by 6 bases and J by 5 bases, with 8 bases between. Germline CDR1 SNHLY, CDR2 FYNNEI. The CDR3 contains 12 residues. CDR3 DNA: TGTGCCAGCAGGGACAGCTATCAGCCCCAGCATTTT. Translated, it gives CASRDSYQPQHF.

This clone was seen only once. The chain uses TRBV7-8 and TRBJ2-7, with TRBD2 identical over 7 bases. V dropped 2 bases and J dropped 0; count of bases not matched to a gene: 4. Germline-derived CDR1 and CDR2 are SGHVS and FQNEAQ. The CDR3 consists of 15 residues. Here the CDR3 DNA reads TGTGCCAGCAGCTTATCAGCGGGGAGCTCCTACGAGCAGTACTTC. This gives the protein CASSLSAGSSYEQYF.

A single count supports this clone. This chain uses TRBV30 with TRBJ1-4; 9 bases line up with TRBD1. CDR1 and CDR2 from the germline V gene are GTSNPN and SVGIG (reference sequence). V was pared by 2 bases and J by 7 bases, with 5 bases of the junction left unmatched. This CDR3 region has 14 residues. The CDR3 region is CAWSLQGAAEKLFF. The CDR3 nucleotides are TGTGCCTGGAGTTTACAGGGGGCTGCTGAAAAACTGTTTTTT.

CDR3 sequence (DNA): TGCGCCAGCACAGGGACTGGTACCTACGAGCAGTACTTC. Translated, it gives CASTGTGTYEQYF. V usage is TRBV10-2 and J usage is TRBJ2-7, with D possibly TRBD2 on 6 matching bases. This CDR3 contains 13 residues. V lost 7 bases and J 2 bases, leaving 12 bases between the germline ends. Germline CDR1 and CDR2: WSHSY and SAAADI.

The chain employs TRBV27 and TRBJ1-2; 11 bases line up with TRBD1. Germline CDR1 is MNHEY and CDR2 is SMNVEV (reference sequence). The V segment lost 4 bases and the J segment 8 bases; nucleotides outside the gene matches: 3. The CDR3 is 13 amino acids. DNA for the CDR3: TGTGCCAGCAGTTGGACAGGGGGCGGCGGCTACACCTTC. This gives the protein CASSWTGGGGYTF.